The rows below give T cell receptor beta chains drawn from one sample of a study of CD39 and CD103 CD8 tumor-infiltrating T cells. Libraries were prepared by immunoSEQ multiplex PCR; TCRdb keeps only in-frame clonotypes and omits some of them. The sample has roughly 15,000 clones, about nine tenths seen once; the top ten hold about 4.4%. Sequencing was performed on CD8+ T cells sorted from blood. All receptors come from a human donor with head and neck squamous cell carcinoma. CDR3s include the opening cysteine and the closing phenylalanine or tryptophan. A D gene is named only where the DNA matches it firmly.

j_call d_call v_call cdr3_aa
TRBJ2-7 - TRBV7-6 CASSSVETSYEQYF
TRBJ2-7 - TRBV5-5 CASSFPGATYEQYF
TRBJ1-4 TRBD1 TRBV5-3 CARSLKFDRDPNEKLFF
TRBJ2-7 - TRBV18 CASSPLRGGYEQYF
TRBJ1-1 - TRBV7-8 CASSQDSDEAFF
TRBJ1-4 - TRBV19 CASSIVGDEKLFF
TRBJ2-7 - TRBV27 CASSTIGGTYEQYF
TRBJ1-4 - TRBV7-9 CASSRPREKLFF
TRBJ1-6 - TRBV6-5 CASSYGRGPGSPLHF
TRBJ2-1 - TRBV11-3 CASSLGGHEQFF
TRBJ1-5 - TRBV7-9 CASSSEGSPQHF
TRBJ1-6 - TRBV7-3 CASSPGWNSPLHF
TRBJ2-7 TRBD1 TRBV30 CAWSVGAGGYEQYF
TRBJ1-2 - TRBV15 CATSRDSRDFNYGYTF
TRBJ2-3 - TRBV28 CASSFEQGRADTQYF
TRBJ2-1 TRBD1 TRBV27 CASSLSGTANYNEQFF
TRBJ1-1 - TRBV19 CASSITGYTEAFF
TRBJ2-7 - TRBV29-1 CSVEDSSYEQYF
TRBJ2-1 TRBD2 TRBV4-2 CASSLSGGSHNEQFF
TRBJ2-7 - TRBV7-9 CASSPPYLTSVTGEQYF
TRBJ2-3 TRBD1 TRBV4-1 CASSQRSGGPQTDTQYF
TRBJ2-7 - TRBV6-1 CASSEVGGSLEQYF
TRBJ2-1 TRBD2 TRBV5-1 CASSPIWTSGVNEQFF
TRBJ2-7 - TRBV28 CASSSYQQRNYEQYF
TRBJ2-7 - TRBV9 CASSLGSDTYEQYF
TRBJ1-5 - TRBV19 CASSISYQPQHF
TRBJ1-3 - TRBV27 CASSRFPSGRGTSGNTIYF
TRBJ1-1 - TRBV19 CASSGTPNTEAFF
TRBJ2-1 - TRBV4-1 CASSQVRLDNEQFF
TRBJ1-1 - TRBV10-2 CASRASDTEAFF
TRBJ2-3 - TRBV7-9 CASSGAGGAIDTQYF
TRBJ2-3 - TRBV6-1 CASSEGVSGGTDTQYF